A single sample is the source of the 21 T cell receptor beta chains below, sequenced in a study of blood T cell repertoires in COVID-19. Here immunoSEQ multiplex PCR was the method, and the copy in TCRdb shows in-frame clones only, minus some. The table has some 130,000 clones, approximately 82% seen once. The sample comprised peripheral blood. The source is a man aged 40-49 years with active or convalescent COVID-19.

The rearrangement links TRBV30 to TRBJ1-1; D gene unclear. V was trimmed by 3 bases and J by 3 bases, leaving 11 bases between them. The CDR3 is made up of 13 amino acids. CDR1 GTSNPN and CDR2 SVGIG come from the germline V gene (reference sequence). The CDR3 DNA is TGTGCCTGGAGCCGGGGATTGGACACTGAAGCTTTCTTT. Its translation: CAWSRGLDTEAFF.

The gene calls are TRBV7-9 and TRBJ2-3; 16 bases are shared with TRBD2. V lost 5 bases to trimming and J lost 5 bases; unmatched junction nucleotides: 13. Per the germline V gene, CDR1 is SEHNR and CDR2 is FQNEAQ (reference sequence). CDR3 length equals 19 residues. The CDR3 spells CASSVTGTSGGAILDTQYF. The CDR3, as DNA: TGTGCCAGCAGCGTAACCGGGACTAGCGGGGGGGCCATATTAGATACGCAGTATTTT. Combining the CDR3 with reference TRBV7-9 and TRBJ2-3 gives the whole variable domain DTGVSQNPRHKITKRGQNVTFRCDPISEHNRLYWYRQTLGQGPEFLTYFQNEAQLEKSRLLSDRFSAERPKGSFSTLEIQRTEQGDSAMYLCASSVTGTSGGAILDTQYFGPGTRLTVL.

This chain connects TRBV2 to TRBJ1-3; D may be TRBD1 (5 bases). V shed 3 bases and J shed 3 bases, with 12 bases lying between them. The CDR3 is 15 residues long. Germline lookup yields CDR1 SNHLY and CDR2 FYNNEI. For the CDR3, the DNA is TGTGCCAGCAGTGAGCTTTGGGGGGGTGGAAACACCATATATTTT. This sequence encodes CASSELWGGGNTIYF.

This chain uses TRBV19 with TRBJ2-1; TRBD2 aligns across 8 bases. The CDR3 contains 13 residues. Looked up from germline, CDR1 is LNHDA and CDR2 is SQIVND (reference sequence). J lost 4 bases, V lost 7 bases, and 3 bases had no gene match. The CDR3 is CASTQRGYNEQFF. CDR3 nucleotides: TGTGCCAGTACCCAGCGGGGGTACAATGAGCAGTTCTTC.

This clone was seen once. The CDR3 loop is CASSLGTGGAFF. In DNA, the CDR3 is TGTGCCAGCAGCCTCGGGACAGGGGGGGCTTTCTTT. This chain uses TRBV7-8 with TRBJ1-1; 11 positions agree with TRBD1. The V segment lost 5 bases and the J segment 11 bases; nucleotides outside the gene matches: 4. CDR1 is SGHVS, CDR2 FQNEAQ, per germline. CDR3 length: 12 amino acids.

This clone is medium-sized. The chain has TRBV5-1 and TRBJ2-6; no clear D gene. The CDR3 has 14 amino acids. V was trimmed by 2 bases and J by 2 bases, leaving 5 bases between them. Germline values: CDR1 SGHRS, CDR2 YFSETQ. The CDR3 reads CASSFSAGANVLTF. The CDR3 DNA follows: TGCGCCAGCAGCTTCAGTGCTGGGGCCAACGTCCTGACTTTC.

The chain uses TRBV25-1 and TRBJ2-7; tentative D call: TRBD2 (5 bases). Trimming took 2 bases from V and 8 from J, leaving 22 bases between them. Germline CDR1 is MGHDK and CDR2 is SYGVNS. This CDR3 is 16 amino acids long. CDR3 DNA sequence: TGTGCCAGCAGTGAAATTACTAGTACGGTTTATACGAAGCAGTACTTC. It translates to CASSEITSTVYTKQYF.

This clone was counted between two and nine times. The J gene is TRBJ1-4, the V gene TRBV7-9; D is possibly TRBD1 (6 bases). The CDR3 totals 13 residues. CDR1 and CDR2 (germline): SEHNR, FQNEAQ (reference sequence). The V and J ends lost 4 bases and 11 bases respectively, with 14 bases between them. CDR3 protein: CASSYEQGWKLFF. The CDR3 coding sequence is TGTGCCAGCAGCTACGAACAGGGATGGAAACTGTTTTTT. The whole variable domain, filled in from reference TRBV7-9 and TRBJ1-4, reads DTGVSQNPRHKITKRGQNVTFRCDPISEHNRLYWYRQTLGQGPEFLTYFQNEAQLEKSRLLSDRFSAERPKGSFSTLEIQRTEQGDSAMYLCASSYEQGWKLFFGSGTQLSVL.

The chain joins TRBV6-5 to TRBJ2-5; 13 bases map to TRBD2. Germline V gives CDR1 MNHEY, CDR2 SVGAGI. This CDR3 has 15 residues. After removal of 6 bases from V and 4 bases from J, the junction contained 5 bases not matched to a gene. The chain's CDR3 is CASRRLAGGSETQYF. CDR3 DNA sequence: TGTGCCAGCAGAAGACTAGCGGGGGGATCAGAGACCCAGTACTTC.

This clone has just one count. The chain joins TRBV11-3 to TRBJ2-1; D gene uncertain. The CDR3 is 16 amino acids. Per the germline V gene, CDR1 is SGHNT and CDR2 is YENEEA. Trimming took 1 base from V and 6 from J, leaving 16 bases between them. DNA of the CDR3: TGTGCCAGCAGCTTAGGGGTCCTGGGCAGTTCCAATGAGCAGTTCTTC. This translates into CASSLGVLGSSNEQFF.

This chain uses TRBV29-1 with TRBJ2-2; D is perhaps TRBD2 (5 bases). V lost 7 bases to trimming and J lost 6 bases, with 9 bases between them. The CDR3 consists of 11 residues. Germline V CDR1 and CDR2: SQVTM, ANQGSEA. CDR3 amino acids: CSATRAGELFF. CDR3 nucleotides: TGCAGCGCTACTAGGGCCGGGGAGCTGTTTTTT.

The CDR3: CASSPRDRGLYEQYF. CDR3 sequence (DNA): TGTGCCAGCAGCCCCCGGGACAGGGGGCTCTACGAGCAGTACTTC. The V and J genes are TRBV3-1 (or the pseudogene TRBV3-2) and TRBJ2-7; 12 bases agree with TRBD1. Germline CDR1 is LGHDT and CDR2 is YNNKEL (reference sequence). The CDR3 has 15 amino acids. The V segment lost 4 bases and the J segment 3 bases; nucleotides outside the gene matches: 4.

V gene TRBV10-3 combines with J gene TRBJ2-7; D perhaps matches TRBD1 (5 bases). Trimming left V 0 bases short and J 9 bases short, with 18 bases between. This CDR3 region has 15 residues. The germline V gene encodes CDR1 ENHRY and CDR2 SYGVKD. CDR3 nucleotide sequence: TGTGCCATCAGTGAGTCGAATTGGAGCCAGGGCGGGCAGTACTTC. Residues: CAISESNWSQGGQYF.

The V and J genes are TRBV4-2 and TRBJ2-1; TRBD2 aligns across 8 bases. The germline V gene has CDR1 LGHNA and CDR2 YNFKEQ. The ends lost 4 bases at V and 4 bases at J; junction bases unmatched: 3. The CDR3 covers 14 residues. CDR3 protein: CASSRGGGYNEQFF. CDR3 in DNA: TGTGCCAGCAGCCGCGGCGGGGGGTACAATGAGCAGTTCTTC.

This clone was detected a few times. The J gene is TRBJ1-4, the V gene TRBV5-1, with 9 bases matching TRBD1. Germline V lookup: CDR1 SGHRS, CDR2 YFSETQ. Germline trimming cut 9 bases from V and 8 bases from J; bases unmatched to any gene: 5. The CDR3 consists of 12 residues. CDR3 coding DNA: TGCGCCACGACAGGGGGGTACGAAAAACTGTTTTTT. Its translation is CATTGGYEKLFF.

The V gene is TRBV5-6, the J gene TRBJ1-1; D uncertain. Germline V CDR1 and CDR2: SGHDT, YYEEEE. Between the trimmed V and J ends, which lost 1 base and 13 bases, there was a span of 14 bases. This CDR3 is built from 12 residues. CDR3 loop: CASSLYAGEGFF. In DNA, the CDR3 is TGTGCCAGCAGCTTGTATGCCGGGGAGGGTTTCTTT.

This clone was counted a single time. The J gene is TRBJ2-1, the V gene TRBV25-1; maybe TRBD1 (5 bases). The CDR3 is 16 residues long. The V end was cut by 1 base, the J end by 0 bases, with 10 bases between. Germline loops: CDR1 MGHDK, CDR2 SYGVNS. For the CDR3, the DNA is TGTGCCAGCAGTGAATGGGGCGGCATCTCCTACAATGAGCAGTTCTTC. It is translated as CASSEWGGISYNEQFF.

V is TRBV3-1 (or the pseudogene TRBV3-2) and J is TRBJ1-3; D unclear. This CDR3 is 15 amino acids long. Trimming took 4 bases from V and 0 from J, leaving 10 bases between them. CDR1 is LGHDT and CDR2 is YNNKEL in the germline V gene (reference sequence). The CDR3 protein is CASSLRVPSGNTIYF. The DNA of the CDR3 is TGTGCCAGCAGCCTCCGGGTCCCCTCTGGAAACACCATATATTTT.

This chain uses TRBV5-5 with TRBJ2-7, with D possibly matching TRBD1 (5 bases). CDR3 length: 14 residues. Trimming removed 8 bases from V and 5 bases from J, with 20 bases in between. Germline V gives CDR1 SGHKS, CDR2 YYEKEE (reference sequence). CDR3 protein: CASHSRPPRDEQYF. CDR3 in DNA: TGTGCCAGTCATTCTCGCCCCCCCAGGGACGAGCAGTACTTC.

This chain joins TRBV18 and TRBJ1-6; TRBD1 aligns across 7 bases. With 5 bases clipped from V and 6 bases from J, the junction kept 10 bases outside the gene matches. This CDR3 has 16 amino acids. Germline CDR1 is KGHSH and CDR2 is LQKENI. CDR3 DNA sequence: TGTGCCAGCTCAACTACAGGGGACCCTCTTAATTCACCCCTCCACTTT. It codes for CASSTTGDPLNSPLHF.

V gene TRBV3-1 (or the pseudogene TRBV3-2) combines with J gene TRBJ2-5; 13 bases are shared with TRBD2. CDR3 length: 15 amino acids. Germline CDR1 is LGHDT and CDR2 is YNNKEL (reference sequence). The V and J ends lost 4 bases and 2 bases, in that order; junction bases with no gene match: 1. The DNA for the CDR3 is TGTGCCAGCAGCCCGGGACTAGCGGGGCAAGAGACCCAGTACTTC. Translated, it gives CASSPGLAGQETQYF.